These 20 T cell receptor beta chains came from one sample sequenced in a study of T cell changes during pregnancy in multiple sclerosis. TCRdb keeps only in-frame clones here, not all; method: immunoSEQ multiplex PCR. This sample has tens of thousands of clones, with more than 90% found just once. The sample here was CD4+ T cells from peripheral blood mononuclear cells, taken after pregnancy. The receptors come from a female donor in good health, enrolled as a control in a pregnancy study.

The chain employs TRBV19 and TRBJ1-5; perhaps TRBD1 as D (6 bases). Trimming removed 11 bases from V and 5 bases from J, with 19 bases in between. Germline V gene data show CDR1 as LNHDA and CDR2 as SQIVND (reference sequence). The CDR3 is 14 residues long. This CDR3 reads CAGGPGRQDQPQHF. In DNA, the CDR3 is TGTGCCGGGGGCCCGGGGCGGCAGGATCAGCCCCAGCATTTT.

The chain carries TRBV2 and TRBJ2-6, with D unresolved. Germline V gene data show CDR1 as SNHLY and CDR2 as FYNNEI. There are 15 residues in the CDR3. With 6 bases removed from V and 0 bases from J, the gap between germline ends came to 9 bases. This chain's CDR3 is CASRAVSSGANVLTF. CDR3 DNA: TGTGCCAGCAGGGCAGTCAGCTCTGGGGCCAACGTCCTGACTTTC. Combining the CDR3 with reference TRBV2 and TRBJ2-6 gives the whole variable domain EPEVTQTPSHQVTQMGQEVILRCVPISNHLYFYWYRQILGQKVEFLVSFYNNEISEKSEIFDDQFSVERPDGSNFTLKIRSTKLEDSAMYFCASRAVSSGANVLTFGAGSRLTVL.

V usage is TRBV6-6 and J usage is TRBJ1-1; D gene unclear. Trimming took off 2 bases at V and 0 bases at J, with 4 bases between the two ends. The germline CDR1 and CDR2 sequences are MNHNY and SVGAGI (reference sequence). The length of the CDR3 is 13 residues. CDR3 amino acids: CASSYEVNTEAFF. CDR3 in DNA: TGTGCCAGCAGTTACGAGGTGAACACTGAAGCTTTCTTT.

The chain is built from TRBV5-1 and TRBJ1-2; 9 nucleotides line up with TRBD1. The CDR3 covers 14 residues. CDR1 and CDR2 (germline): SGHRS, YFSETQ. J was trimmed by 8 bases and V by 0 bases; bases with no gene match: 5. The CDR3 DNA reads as TGCGCCAGCAGCTTGGCCCTCGACAGGGGGGGCTACACCTTC. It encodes CASSLALDRGGYTF.

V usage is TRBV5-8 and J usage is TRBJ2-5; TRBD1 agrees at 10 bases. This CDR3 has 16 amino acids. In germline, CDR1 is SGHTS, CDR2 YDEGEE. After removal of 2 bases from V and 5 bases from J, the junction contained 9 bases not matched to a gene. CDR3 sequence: CASSFSPGQGFETQYF. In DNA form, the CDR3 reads TGTGCCAGCAGCTTTTCTCCGGGACAGGGGTTTGAGACCCAGTACTTC.

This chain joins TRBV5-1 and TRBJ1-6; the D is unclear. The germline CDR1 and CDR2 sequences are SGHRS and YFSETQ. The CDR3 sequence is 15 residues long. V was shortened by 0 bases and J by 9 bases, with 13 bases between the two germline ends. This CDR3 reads CASSLADHEISPLHF. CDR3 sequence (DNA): TGCGCCAGCAGCTTGGCCGATCACGAGATTTCACCCCTCCACTTT.

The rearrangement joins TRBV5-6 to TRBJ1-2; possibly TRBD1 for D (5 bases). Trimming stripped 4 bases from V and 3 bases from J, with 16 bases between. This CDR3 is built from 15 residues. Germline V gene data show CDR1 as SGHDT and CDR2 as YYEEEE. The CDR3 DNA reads TGTGCCAGCAGCGTTAGTCGGACAAGTGACTATGGCTACACCTTC. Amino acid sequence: CASSVSRTSDYGYTF.

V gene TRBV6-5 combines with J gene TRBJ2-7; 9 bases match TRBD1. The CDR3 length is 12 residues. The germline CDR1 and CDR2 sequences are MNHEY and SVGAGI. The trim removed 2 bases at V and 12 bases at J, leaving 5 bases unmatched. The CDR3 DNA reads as TGTGCCAGCAGTTACCCAGGACAGGGGTGGTACTTC. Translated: CASSYPGQGWYF.

The CDR3 region has the DNA TGTGCCAGCAGCTTAGGGGTTGACCGGGTCCGAGGAGAGACCCAGTACTTC. Translating it yields CASSLGVDRVRGETQYF. V and J are TRBV7-6 and TRBJ2-5; no definite D call. Germline loops: CDR1 SGHVS, CDR2 FNYEAQ. There are 17 residues in the CDR3. V lost 1 base, J lost 4 bases, and 19 bases lay in between.

The CDR3 nucleotides are TGCAGCGTTGAAGACCCGGGGGGCTACGAGCAGTACTTC. As protein: CSVEDPGGYEQYF. The rearrangement uses TRBV29-1 and TRBJ2-7; TRBD2 matches 7 bases. From germline, CDR1 is SQVTM and CDR2 ANQGSEA. After removal of 0 bases from V and 3 bases from J, the junction contained 2 bases not matched to a gene. CDR3 length: 13 amino acids.

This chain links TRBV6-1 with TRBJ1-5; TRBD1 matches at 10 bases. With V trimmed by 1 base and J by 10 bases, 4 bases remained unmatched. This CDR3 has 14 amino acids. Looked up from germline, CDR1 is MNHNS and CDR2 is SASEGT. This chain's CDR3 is CASSEVDRGKPQHF. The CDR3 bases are TGTGCCAGCAGTGAAGTGGACAGGGGGAAACCCCAGCATTTT.

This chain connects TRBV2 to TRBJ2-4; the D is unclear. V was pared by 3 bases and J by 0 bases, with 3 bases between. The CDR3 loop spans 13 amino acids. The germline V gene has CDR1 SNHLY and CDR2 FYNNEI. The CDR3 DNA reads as TGTGCCAGCAGTGACCTAGCCAAAAACATTCAGTACTTC. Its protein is CASSDLAKNIQYF.

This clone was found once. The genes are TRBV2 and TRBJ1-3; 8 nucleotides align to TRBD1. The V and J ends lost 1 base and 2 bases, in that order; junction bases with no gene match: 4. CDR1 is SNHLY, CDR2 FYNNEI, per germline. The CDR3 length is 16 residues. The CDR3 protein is CASSEEGTGAGNTIYF. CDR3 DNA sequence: TGTGCCAGCAGTGAAGAGGGGACAGGCGCTGGAAACACCATATATTTT.

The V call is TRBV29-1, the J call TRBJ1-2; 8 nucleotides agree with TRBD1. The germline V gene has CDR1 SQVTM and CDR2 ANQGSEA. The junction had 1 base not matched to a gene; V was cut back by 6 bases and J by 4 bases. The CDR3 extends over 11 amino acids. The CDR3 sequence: CSVGTGYGYTF. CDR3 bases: TGCAGCGTCGGGACAGGCTATGGCTACACCTTC.

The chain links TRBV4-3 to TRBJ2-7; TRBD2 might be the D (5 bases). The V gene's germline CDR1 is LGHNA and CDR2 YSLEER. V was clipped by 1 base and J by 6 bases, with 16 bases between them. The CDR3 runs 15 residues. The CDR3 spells CASSQVLRGRGEQYF. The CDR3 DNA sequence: TGCGCCAGCAGCCAAGTCCTCCGCGGTCGGGGCGAGCAGTACTTC.

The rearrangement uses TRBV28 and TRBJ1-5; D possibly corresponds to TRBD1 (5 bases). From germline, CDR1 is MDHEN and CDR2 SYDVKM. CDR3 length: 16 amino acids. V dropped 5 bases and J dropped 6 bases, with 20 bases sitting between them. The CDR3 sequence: CASSLRSGKVGQPQHF. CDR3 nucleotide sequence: TGTGCCAGCAGTCTGAGGTCAGGGAAGGTGGGTCAGCCCCAGCATTTT.

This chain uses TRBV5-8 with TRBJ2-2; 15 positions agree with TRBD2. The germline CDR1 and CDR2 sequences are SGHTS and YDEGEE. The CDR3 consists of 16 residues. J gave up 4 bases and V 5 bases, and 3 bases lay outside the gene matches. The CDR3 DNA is TGTGCCAGCAGGTGGACTAGCGGGGGGGCCACCGGGGAGCTGTTTTTT. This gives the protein CASRWTSGGATGELFF.

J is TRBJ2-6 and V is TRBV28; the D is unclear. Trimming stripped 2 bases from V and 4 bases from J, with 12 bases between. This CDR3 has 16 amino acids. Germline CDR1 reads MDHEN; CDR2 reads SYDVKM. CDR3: CASSLRGSQGANVLTF. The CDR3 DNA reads TGTGCCAGCAGTTTACGAGGTTCCCAGGGGGCCAACGTCCTGACTTTC.

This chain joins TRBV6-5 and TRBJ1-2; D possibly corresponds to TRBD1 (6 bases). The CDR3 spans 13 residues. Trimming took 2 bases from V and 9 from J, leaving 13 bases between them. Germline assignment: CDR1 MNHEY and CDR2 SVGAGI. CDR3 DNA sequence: TGTGCCAGCAGTTACGGGGGCAGGGAAAGCTACACCTTC. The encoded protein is CASSYGGRESYTF.

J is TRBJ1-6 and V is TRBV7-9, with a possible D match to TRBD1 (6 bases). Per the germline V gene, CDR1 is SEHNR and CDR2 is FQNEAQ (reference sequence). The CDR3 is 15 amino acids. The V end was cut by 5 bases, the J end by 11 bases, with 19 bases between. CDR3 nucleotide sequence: TGTGCCAGCAGCAAGTCACAGGGACCTGAGGCACCCCTCCACTTT. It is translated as CASSKSQGPEAPLHF.